What follows are 23 T cell receptor beta chains derived from one specimen sequenced in a study of blood T cell repertoires in COVID-19. Profiled with immunoSEQ multiplex PCR; TCRdb holds only in-frame clones, not every one. In the table there are some 380,000 clones, around 87% of which are singletons. The sequenced sample was peripheral blood. The receptors stem from a man younger than 30 with active or convalescent COVID-19.

The chain recombines TRBV7-2 with TRBJ2-5, with D tentatively TRBD2 (5 bases). The CDR3 has 16 amino acids. The V end was cut by 2 bases, the J end by 3 bases, with 16 bases between. Germline V gene sequence: CDR1 SGHTA, CDR2 FQGNSA. The CDR3 DNA follows: TGTGCCAGCAGCTTACCGGGGTCCGGTACCAAAGAGACCCAGTACTTC. Protein: CASSLPGSGTKETQYF.

This chain joins TRBV19 and TRBJ1-2; 11 bases line up with TRBD1. The trim removed 7 bases at V and 8 bases at J, leaving 9 bases unmatched. Germline V lookup: CDR1 LNHDA, CDR2 SQIVND (reference sequence). The CDR3 is 14 residues long. DNA for the CDR3: TGTGCCAGTAAACCGGGACAGGGGGTGAAGGGCTACACCTTC. It translates to CASKPGQGVKGYTF.

This clone was recorded at least ten times. The chain is built from TRBV7-2 and TRBJ2-5; maybe TRBD1 (6 bases). V lost 4 bases to trimming and J lost 2 bases, with 17 bases between them. Looked up from germline, CDR1 is SGHTA and CDR2 is FQGNSA. The length of the CDR3 is 16 residues. The CDR3 reads CASSYYRAPLQETQYF. The CDR3 DNA follows: TGTGCCAGCAGCTACTACAGGGCCCCATTACAAGAGACCCAGTACTTC.

CDR3 amino acids: CASSIAQGDYGYTF. CDR3 in DNA: TGTGCCAGTAGTATTGCACAGGGGGACTATGGCTACACCTTC. V is TRBV19 and J is TRBJ1-2, with 8 bases that match TRBD1. This CDR3 comprises 14 residues. The germline V gene encodes CDR1 LNHDA and CDR2 SQIVND (reference sequence). J gave up 3 bases and V 3 bases, and 3 bases lay outside the gene matches.

The chain links TRBV7-7 to TRBJ1-2, with D unclear. The germline V and J ends were trimmed by 4 bases and 7 bases, with 7 bases remaining between them. Germline V gives CDR1 SSHAT, CDR2 FNYEAQ (reference sequence). CDR3 length equals 11 residues. CDR3 protein: CASSSLIGYTF. The CDR3 DNA is TGTGCCAGCAGCTCCCTAATTGGCTACACCTTC.

The V call is TRBV7-9, the J call TRBJ1-2; D is unresolved. This CDR3 region has 13 residues. The V and J ends lost 2 bases and 6 bases respectively, with 10 bases between them. Germline V lookup: CDR1 SEHNR, CDR2 FQNEAQ (reference sequence). Here the CDR3 reads CASSLFGENGYTF. For the CDR3, the DNA is TGTGCCAGCAGCTTATTTGGGGAGAATGGCTACACCTTC.

The chain uses TRBV18 and TRBJ1-6, with 7 positions matching TRBD1. This CDR3 contains 16 residues. J lost 6 bases, V lost 3 bases, and 8 bases had no gene match. CDR1 and CDR2 (germline): KGHSH, LQKENI. The CDR3 loop is CASSPGQDGRNSPLHF. The CDR3, as DNA: TGTGCCAGCTCACCCGGACAGGACGGCCGTAATTCACCCCTCCACTTT. The whole variable domain, filled in from reference TRBV18 and TRBJ1-6, reads NAGVMQNPRHLVRRRGQEARLRCSPMKGHSHVYWYRQLPEEGLKFMVYLQKENIIDESGMPKERFSAEFPKEGPSILRIQQVVRGDSAAYFCASSPGQDGRNSPLHFGNGTRLTVT.

The V call is TRBV19, the J call TRBJ2-4; 14 nucleotides match TRBD2. Germline-derived CDR1 and CDR2 are LNHDA and SQIVND (reference sequence). The CDR3 length is 19 residues. Trimming took 5 bases from V and 0 from J; bases not matched to a gene: 9. CDR3 amino acids: CASSETSGGAILAKNIQYF. CDR3 DNA: TGTGCCAGTAGTGAGACTAGCGGGGGGGCAATCCTAGCCAAAAACATTCAGTACTTC.

The chain recombines TRBV7-8 with TRBJ1-3, with D unresolved. CDR1 and CDR2 from the germline V gene are SGHVS and FQNEAQ. Trimming took 2 bases from V and 0 from J, leaving 11 bases between them. This CDR3 is 16 amino acids long. The CDR3, as DNA: TGTGCCAGCAGCTTACTCCCCGGGTTCTCTGGAAACACCATATATTTT. Its translation: CASSLLPGFSGNTIYF.

This clone came up once. The rearrangement joins TRBV12-3 or TRBV12-4 to TRBJ2-1; tentative D call: TRBD1 (5 bases). The CDR3 extends over 13 amino acids. V was clipped by 4 bases and J by 5 bases, with 9 bases between them. The CDR3 coding sequence is TGTGCCAGCAGTTACCTGACAGACAATGAGCAGTTCTTC. Its translation: CASSYLTDNEQFF.

This sequence joins TRBV18 and TRBJ2-5; 7 nucleotides line up with TRBD2. This CDR3 is built from 13 residues. Germline V gene lookup returns CDR1 KGHSH and CDR2 LQKENI. J was trimmed by 3 bases and V by 6 bases; bases with no gene match: 4. CDR3 in amino acids: CASSGGLKETQYF. The CDR3 DNA sequence: TGTGCCAGCTCGGGGGGACTAAAAGAGACCCAGTACTTC.

The chain couples TRBV5-6 to TRBJ1-2, with TRBD1 as a possible D gene (5 bases). Trimming removed 5 bases from V and 4 bases from J, with 9 bases in between. CDR1 and CDR2 from the germline V gene are SGHDT and YYEEEE. The CDR3 is 12 amino acids. The DNA of the CDR3 is TGTGCCAGCAGGGGGGAGGGCTATGGCTACACCTTC. Its protein product is CASRGEGYGYTF.

The DNA of the CDR3 is TGTGCCAGCAGCTTAGCCGGACTCAAAGGTGACCAGTTCTTC. This sequence encodes CASSLAGLKGDQFF. The chain recombines TRBV7-3 with TRBJ2-1, with D maybe TRBD2 (5 bases). The germline gives CDR1 SGHTA, CDR2 FQGTGA. There are 14 residues in the CDR3. Between the trimmed V and J ends, which lost 2 bases and 13 bases, there was a span of 18 bases. The whole variable domain, filled in from reference TRBV7-3 and TRBJ2-1, reads GAGVSQTPSNKVTEKGKYVELRCDPISGHTALYWYRQSLGQGPEFLIYFQGTGAADDSGLPNDRFFAVRPEGSVSTLKIQRTERGDSAVYLCASSLAGLKGDQFFGPGTRLTVL.

This chain links TRBV19 with TRBJ1-6, with 7 nucleotides matching TRBD1. CDR3 length: 13 residues. Germline V CDR1 and CDR2: LNHDA, SQIVND (reference sequence). J lost 8 bases, V lost 7 bases, and 5 bases had no gene match. The chain's CDR3 is CASTTGLYSPLHF. For the CDR3, the DNA is TGTGCCAGTACGACAGGGTTGTATTCACCCCTCCACTTT.

This rearrangement joins TRBV27 to TRBJ2-1; D not resolved. The CDR3 is 13 amino acids. V gave up 6 bases and J gave up 4 bases, with 10 bases separating them. CDR1 is MNHEY, CDR2 SMNVEV, per germline (reference sequence). The CDR3 region is CASSGVTYNEQFF. The CDR3 DNA is TGTGCCAGCAGCGGAGTAACTTACAATGAGCAGTTCTTC.

The chain is built from TRBV11-2 and TRBJ1-1, with D maybe TRBD1 (5 bases). This CDR3 region has 12 residues. Germline CDR1 SGHAT, CDR2 FQNNGV. V was cut by 4 bases and J by 8 bases, with 11 bases left in between. In DNA, the CDR3 is TGTGCCAGCAGCTCGGAGACAGCCGAAGCTTTCTTT. Amino acids: CASSSETAEAFF. Complete variable domain (other parts from reference TRBV11-2 and TRBJ1-1): EAGVAQSPRYKIIEKRQSVAFWCNPISGHATLYWYQQILGQGPKLLIQFQNNGVVDDSQLPKDRFSAERLKGVDSTLKIQPAKLEDSAVYLCASSSETAEAFFGQGTRLTVV.

The rearrangement joins TRBV15 to TRBJ2-7; 10 bases match TRBD1. Germline loops: CDR1 LNHNV, CDR2 YYDKDF (reference sequence). With V trimmed by 4 bases and J by 6 bases, 3 bases remained unmatched. This CDR3 region has 13 residues. The CDR3 DNA is TGTGCCACCAGCAAGACAGGGGGCGGCGAGCAGTACTTC. It translates to CATSKTGGGEQYF. Supplemented by reference TRBV15 and TRBJ2-7, the full variable domain reads DAMVIQNPRYQVTQFGKPVTLSCSQTLNHNVMYWYQQKSSQAPKLLFHYYDKDFNNEADTPDNFQSRRPNTSFCFLDIRSPGLGDTAMYLCATSKTGGGEQYFGPGTRLTVT.

This clone was recorded only once. CDR3 residues: CASSLTRLDRTDTQYF. Written as DNA, the CDR3 is TGTGCCAGCAGCTTAACCCGACTCGATCGCACAGATACGCAGTATTTT. V and J are TRBV7-3 and TRBJ2-3; D unresolved. CDR3 length equals 16 residues. Germline assignment: CDR1 SGHTA and CDR2 FQGTGA. V shed 0 bases and J shed 1 base, with 11 bases lying between them.

The chain couples TRBV3-1 (or the pseudogene TRBV3-2) to TRBJ2-5; D possibly corresponds to TRBD2 (5 bases). Trimming cost V 4 bases and J 2 bases, with 8 bases left between them. This CDR3 spans 13 amino acids. Germline V lookup: CDR1 LGHDT, CDR2 YNNKEL (reference sequence). CDR3 nucleotides: TGTGCCAGCAGCCTACTAGTTCAAGAGACCCAGTACTTC. Its translation: CASSLLVQETQYF.

This chain joins TRBV19 and TRBJ1-1, with D possibly being TRBD1 (6 bases). The ends were cut back, 8 bases at V and 4 bases at J, with 20 bases in the middle. Germline V gene lookup returns CDR1 LNHDA and CDR2 SQIVND (reference sequence). The CDR3 consists of 15 residues. DNA of the CDR3: TGTGCCAGTGGCGGGTTTACCCAAGGGGGCACTGAAGCTTTCTTT. Its translation: CASGGFTQGGTEAFF. Looking up the rest from reference TRBV19 and TRBJ1-1 gives the full variable domain: DGGITQSPKYLFRKEGQNVTLSCEQNLNHDAMYWYRQDPGQGLRLIYYSQIVNDFQKGDIAEGYSVSREKKESFPLTVTSAQKNPTAFYLCASGGFTQGGTEAFFGQGTRLTVV.

The sample holds many counts of this clone. The chain recombines TRBV14 with TRBJ2-5; TRBD1 might be the D (5 bases). Trimming took 5 bases from V and 6 from J, leaving 16 bases between them. The CDR3 extends over 14 amino acids. Germline V gene lookup returns CDR1 SGHDN and CDR2 FVKESK. CDR3 residues: CASSDRQGRKTQYF. CDR3 in DNA: TGTGCCAGCAGCGATCGGCAGGGCAGGAAGACCCAGTACTTC.

The V and J genes are TRBV18 and TRBJ1-4, with D unresolved. Germline CDR1 is KGHSH and CDR2 is LQKENI. This CDR3 comprises 14 residues. Deletions cut 5 bases from V and 8 bases from J, with 15 bases between. CDR3 bases: TGTGCCAGCTCAGCCTCGAGGCTTGGCGAAAAACTGTTTTTT. Translated, it gives CASSASRLGEKLFF.

The chain carries TRBV14 and TRBJ2-4; TRBD2 is a possible D gene (5 bases). V was trimmed by 2 bases and J by 11 bases, leaving 13 bases between them. CDR1 is SGHDN, CDR2 FVKESK, per germline. This CDR3 has 13 amino acids. The CDR3 DNA is TGTGCCAGCAGCCAATCCCTCCTGGACTTTCAGTACTTC. Translated, it gives CASSQSLLDFQYF.